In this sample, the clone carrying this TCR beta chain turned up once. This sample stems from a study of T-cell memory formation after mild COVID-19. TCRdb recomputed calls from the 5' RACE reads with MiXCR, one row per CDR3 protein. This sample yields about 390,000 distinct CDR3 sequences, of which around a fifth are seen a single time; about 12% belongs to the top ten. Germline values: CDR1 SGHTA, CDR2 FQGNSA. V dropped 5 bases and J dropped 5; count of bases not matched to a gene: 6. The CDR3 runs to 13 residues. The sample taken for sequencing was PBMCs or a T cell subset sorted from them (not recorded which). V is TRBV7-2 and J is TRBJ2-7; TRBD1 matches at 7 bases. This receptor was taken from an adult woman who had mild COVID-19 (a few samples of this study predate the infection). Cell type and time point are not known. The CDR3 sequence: CASSDTTGNEQYF. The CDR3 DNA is TGTGCCAGCAGCGACACGACAGGGAACGAGCAGTACTTC.